This T cell receptor beta chain came from a study of T cell clones after liver transplantation. The table came from immunoSEQ multiplex PCR; TCRdb's copy has only in-frame clones and leaves some out. Of approximately 51,000 clones listed, more than 65% are singletons. This clone appeared a single time. This CDR3 is 14 amino acids long. Looked up from germline, CDR1 is MNHEY and CDR2 is SVGAGI. Deletions cut 2 bases from V and 6 bases from J, with 11 bases between. This material consisted of CD4+ T cells from blood, taken roughly 55 months after liver transplant. This chain links TRBV6-5 with TRBJ2-1; D is perhaps TRBD1 (5 bases). The TCR sequence derives from a human patient who received a liver transplant. Some of these T cells may belong to the graft donor. CDR3 amino acids: CASSYGKGANEQFF. As DNA, the CDR3 is TGTGCCAGCAGTTACGGGAAAGGGGCCAATGAGCAGTTCTTC.